Below, 16 T cell receptor beta chains from the same sample are listed, as sequenced in a study of T cell clones after liver transplantation. The assay was immunoSEQ multiplex PCR, and TCRdb's table has in-frame clones only and misses some. The sample lists about 80,000 clones, around four fifths seen once, with approximately 0.45% in the top ten. Sequencing used CD4+ T cells from blood, obtained around 45 months after liver transplant. These receptors originate from a human patient who received a liver transplant. Some T cells may arise from the graft donor.

V and J are TRBV21-1 and TRBJ2-7. TRBV21-1 is a pseudogene segment. The CDR3 contains 10 residues. This CDR3 is CASIEYEQYF. The CDR3 nucleotides read TGTGCCAGCATCGAATACGAGCAGTACTTC.

J is TRBJ1-1 and V is TRBV27; D is unresolved. The CDR3 is made up of 14 amino acids. The V end was cut by 5 bases, the J end by 2 bases, with 12 bases between. Germline values: CDR1 MNHEY, CDR2 SMNVEV (reference sequence). Here the CDR3 reads CASSPVTENTEAFF. The CDR3 bases are TGTGCCAGCAGTCCAGTTACAGAAAACACTGAAGCTTTCTTT.

The chain has TRBV5-4 and TRBJ2-5; the D is unclear. Trimming took off 4 bases at V and 4 bases at J, with 17 bases between the two ends. The CDR3 loop spans 15 amino acids. The germline gives CDR1 SGHNT, CDR2 YYREEE (reference sequence). CDR3 sequence reads: CASSQPWKDGETQYF. The CDR3 DNA reads as TGTGCCAGCAGCCAACCCTGGAAGGATGGAGAGACCCAGTACTTC.

This rearrangement joins TRBV7-2 to TRBJ2-2, with D hard to call. V was clipped by 0 bases and J by 4 bases, with 12 bases between them. Germline CDR1 is SGHTA and CDR2 is FQGNSA. The CDR3 consists of 16 residues. CDR3 DNA: TGTGCCAGCAGCTTAGCTCTCGGCATCAGCACCGGGGAGCTGTTTTTT. Amino acids: CASSLALGISTGELFF.

This clone was detected once. The V call is TRBV29-1, the J call TRBJ2-5, with a tentative D call TRBD2 (6 bases). The CDR3 covers 12 residues. Germline CDR1 is SQVTM and CDR2 is ANQGSEA. V lost 4 bases to trimming and J lost 4 bases, with 10 bases between them. In DNA, the CDR3 is TGCAGCGTTGGGGGGGATGGAGAGACCCAGTACTTC. Translated, it gives CSVGGDGETQYF.

This clone was counted ten times or more. The same CDR3 also results from other DNA sequences found in this sample. The chain combines TRBV27 with TRBJ2-7; no definite D call. Trimming stripped 2 bases from V and 2 bases from J, with 7 bases between. This CDR3 is built from 13 residues. Germline V gene lookup returns CDR1 MNHEY and CDR2 SMNVEV (reference sequence). The CDR3 loop is CASSLRPAYEQYF. CDR3 coding DNA: TGTGCCAGCAGTTTAAGGCCGGCCTACGAGCAGTACTTC.

V gene TRBV14 combines with J gene TRBJ2-3; TRBD2 matches 9 bases. CDR1 and CDR2 from the germline V gene are SGHDN and FVKESK. CDR3 length equals 16 residues. Trimming cost V 0 bases and J 1 base; bases outside gene matches: 2. CDR3 in amino acids: CASSQDRLAGTDTQYF. The CDR3, as DNA: TGTGCCAGCAGCCAAGATCGACTAGCGGGCACAGATACGCAGTATTTT.

The chain combines TRBV7-3 with TRBJ2-1; TRBD2 aligns across 8 bases. The V segment lost 5 bases and the J segment 1 base; nucleotides outside the gene matches: 13. CDR3 length equals 18 residues. From germline, CDR1 is SGHTA and CDR2 FQGTGA. The CDR3 DNA sequence: TGTGCCAGCAGCCCCCTCCCTCCCTTAGCGGGATCCTACAATGAGCAGTTCTTC. It is translated as CASSPLPPLAGSYNEQFF.

This clone was recorded a few times. The rearrangement joins TRBV5-1 to TRBJ2-1; 11 bases align to TRBD2. Per the germline V gene, CDR1 is SGHRS and CDR2 is YFSETQ. After removal of 2 bases from V and 8 bases from J, the junction contained 6 bases not matched to a gene. The CDR3 totals 15 residues. CDR3 DNA: TGCGCCAGCAGCTTCATAGCGGGAGGGCCGGATGAGCAGTTCTTC. Its protein is CASSFIAGGPDEQFF.

This clone has more than one count but fewer than ten. The rearrangement uses TRBV2 and TRBJ1-1; no definite D call. V was shortened by 5 bases and J by 4 bases, with 11 bases between the two germline ends. The CDR3 has 13 residues. Germline loops: CDR1 SNHLY, CDR2 FYNNEI. In DNA, the CDR3 is TGTGCCAGCAGTATCGGGAGCGGCACTGAAGCTTTCTTT. It encodes CASSIGSGTEAFF.

The genes are TRBV7-9 and TRBJ2-5; D gene ambiguous. V was pared by 1 base and J by 10 bases, with 13 bases between. Germline CDR1 SEHNR, CDR2 FQNEAQ (reference sequence). This CDR3 has 13 residues. The CDR3 sequence is CASSLGWGGIQYF. Written as DNA, the CDR3 is TGTGCCAGCAGCTTAGGTTGGGGTGGGATCCAGTACTTC.

V is TRBV30 and J is TRBJ2-3, with TRBD2 matching over 7 bases. The CDR3 is 17 residues long. Germline trimming cut 2 bases from V and 1 base from J; bases unmatched to any gene: 12. The V gene's germline CDR1 is GTSNPN and CDR2 SVGIG (reference sequence). CDR3 loop: CAWSYLGAGLGTDTQYF. The CDR3 bases are TGTGCCTGGAGTTACCTAGGAGCGGGATTGGGCACAGATACGCAGTATTTT. Full variable domain (outside the CDR3, taken from reference TRBV30 and TRBJ2-3): SQTIHQWPATLVQPVGSPLSLECTVEGTSNPNLYWYRQAAGRGLQLLFYSVGIGQISSEVPQNLSASRPQDRQFILSSKKLLLSDSGFYLCAWSYLGAGLGTDTQYFGPGTRLTVL.

This clone showed up just a few times. This chain connects TRBV7-2 to TRBJ2-1, with 7 nucleotides matching TRBD2. Germline CDR1 reads SGHTA; CDR2 reads FQGNSA. The CDR3 runs 14 residues. The V and J ends lost 4 bases and 9 bases, in that order; junction bases with no gene match: 9. The CDR3 sequence: CASSSRGGRGEQFF. In DNA form, the CDR3 reads TGTGCCAGCAGCTCACGGGGCGGGAGAGGTGAGCAGTTCTTC. Based on the CDR3 plus reference TRBV7-2 and TRBJ2-1, the full variable domain is GAGVSQSPSNKVTEKGKDVELRCDPISGHTALYWYRQSLGQGLEFLIYFQGNSAPDKSGLPSDRFSAERTGGSVSTLTIQRTQQEDSAVYLCASSSRGGRGEQFFGPGTRLTVL.

The table lists this clone with a few counts. V gene TRBV9 combines with J gene TRBJ1-4; unclear D gene. The germline V gene has CDR1 SGDLS and CDR2 YYNGEE. The CDR3 length is 14 residues. V lost 0 bases to trimming and J lost 5 bases, with 8 bases between them. The CDR3 coding sequence is TGTGCCAGCAGCGTAGAAGGGCTAAATGAAAAACTGTTTTTT. Amino acid sequence: CASSVEGLNEKLFF.

The chain couples TRBV18 to TRBJ1-4; the D gene is possibly TRBD1 (5 bases). CDR3 size: 16 residues. CDR1 KGHSH and CDR2 LQKENI come from the germline V gene. V lost 4 bases, J lost 5 bases, and 17 bases lay in between. CDR3 in amino acids: CASSLTQGAANEKLFF. CDR3 coding DNA: TGTGCCAGCTCACTTACTCAGGGCGCCGCAAATGAAAAACTGTTTTTT.

The V and J genes are TRBV14 and TRBJ2-3, with D hard to call. CDR1 is SGHDN and CDR2 is FVKESK in the germline V gene. V lost 4 bases and J 1 base, leaving 12 bases between the germline ends. The CDR3 runs to 15 residues. The CDR3, as DNA: TGTGCCAGCAGCCTTAGTACTCGCCGCACAGATACGCAGTATTTT. It encodes CASSLSTRRTDTQYF. Complete variable domain (other parts from reference TRBV14 and TRBJ2-3): EAGVTQFPSHSVIEKGQTVTLRCDPISGHDNLYWYRRVMGKEIKFLLHFVKESKQDESGMPNNRFLAERTGGTYSTLKVQPAELEDSGVYFCASSLSTRRTDTQYFGPGTRLTVL.